The clone carrying this T cell receptor (beta chain) was detected many times. The data belong to a study of neurological immune-mediated disorders. The CDR3 runs 15 residues. V trimming: 2 bases; J trimming: 5 bases; junction bases outside the gene matches: 5. Germline-derived CDR1 and CDR2 are MGHRA and YSYEKL. Each CDR3 protein is one row after TCRdb ran MiXCR on the 5' RACE reads. This sample has roughly 76,000 distinct CDR3 sequences, with 3% to 4% found just once. The chain employs TRBV4-1 and TRBJ2-3; TRBD2 matches 9 bases. The sequence was obtained from a woman aged 45-65 years with multiple sclerosis. Sequencing was carried out using PBMCs. CDR3 nucleotides: TGCGCCAGCAGCCAAAGGGCGGGGGGGCTAGATACGCAGTATTTT. Translation gives CASSQRAGGLDTQYF.